What follows are 23 T cell receptor beta chains derived from one specimen sequenced in a study of blood T cell repertoires in COVID-19. The method was immunoSEQ multiplex PCR; TCRdb's version includes in-frame clones alone and lacks a portion of them. This sample yields approximately 250,000 clones, of which about 91% are seen a single time; around 1.3% belongs to the top ten. Sequencing was performed on PBMCs or T cells enriched from blood (not recorded which). The receptors shown here come from a woman aged 40 to 55 with acute COVID-19.

The chain recombines TRBV19 with TRBJ2-1; possible D gene TRBD2, 5 bases. The CDR3 is 13 residues long. Germline CDR1 and CDR2: LNHDA and SQIVND (reference sequence). V gave up 5 bases and J gave up 7 bases, with 12 bases separating them. This chain's CDR3 is CASSPRTGNEQFF. CDR3 nucleotide sequence: TGTGCCAGTAGTCCTAGGACGGGGAATGAGCAGTTCTTC. The full variable domain, its missing parts supplied by reference TRBV19 and TRBJ2-1, is DGGITQSPKYLFRKEGQNVTLSCEQNLNHDAMYWYRQDPGQGLRLIYYSQIVNDFQKGDIAEGYSVSREKKESFPLTVTSAQKNPTAFYLCASSPRTGNEQFFGPGTRLTVL.

This clone came up a few times. The sample holds other DNA sequences that translate to the same CDR3. J is TRBJ1-5 and V is TRBV18, with TRBD1 matching over 7 bases. This CDR3 has 16 amino acids. Unmatched junction bases numbered 4, after V lost 1 base and J lost 1 base. Per germline, CDR1 KGHSH and CDR2 LQKENI. CDR3 residues: CASSPQGAGSNQPQHF. CDR3 nucleotides: TGTGCCAGCTCACCACAGGGGGCAGGGAGCAATCAGCCCCAGCATTTT. Supplemented by reference TRBV18 and TRBJ1-5, the full variable domain reads NAGVMQNPRHLVRRRGQEARLRCSPMKGHSHVYWYRQLPEEGLKFMVYLQKENIIDESGMPKERFSAEFPKEGPSILRIQQVVRGDSAAYFCASSPQGAGSNQPQHFGDGTRLSIL.

This clone turned up a few times. This chain connects TRBV25-1 to TRBJ1-5; no clear D gene. CDR3 size: 15 residues. V was clipped by 2 bases and J by 3 bases, with 11 bases between them. Germline loops: CDR1 MGHDK, CDR2 SYGVNS. The CDR3 DNA is TGTGCCAGCAGTGAACACTCGGGGTTCAATCAGCCCCAGCATTTT. It translates to CASSEHSGFNQPQHF.

The chain has TRBV7-9 and TRBJ1-1; 10 nucleotides line up with TRBD1. Germline loops: CDR1 SEHNR, CDR2 FQNEAQ (reference sequence). V trimming: 5 bases; J trimming: 6 bases; junction bases outside the gene matches: 6. CDR3 length: 14 residues. This CDR3 is CASSPGDRGAEAFF. The CDR3 bases are TGTGCCAGCAGCCCGGGGGACAGGGGCGCTGAAGCTTTCTTT.

The V call is TRBV9, the J call TRBJ1-4, with TRBD1 matching over 7 bases. V lost 0 bases, J lost 5 bases, and 7 bases stayed unmatched. The CDR3 is 16 residues long. CDR1 is SGDLS and CDR2 is YYNGEE in the germline V gene. CDR3 protein: CASSVEGGPRNEKLFF. The CDR3 nucleotides are TGTGCCAGCAGCGTAGAAGGGGGCCCTAGGAATGAAAAACTGTTTTTT.

This clone has just one count. The chain links TRBV24-1 to TRBJ2-5, with a weak D call TRBD1 (7 bases). The germline V gene has CDR1 KGHDR and CDR2 SFDVKD. The CDR3 is made up of 14 amino acids. Trimming stripped 1 base from V and 5 bases from J, with 10 bases between. The CDR3 sequence is CATSDFSGGETQYF. The CDR3 region has the DNA TGTGCCACCAGTGATTTTTCAGGGGGGGAGACCCAGTACTTC.

The J gene is TRBJ2-2, the V gene TRBV23-1; no clear D gene. TRBV23-1 is assigned to the ORF class and has an uncertain function. Trimming pared 8 bases from V and 7 bases from J, leaving 17 bases between. This CDR3 is 14 amino acids long. This CDR3 is CASFLSRTDGELFF. CDR3 nucleotide sequence: TGCGCCAGCTTTCTAAGTCGTACAGACGGGGAGCTGTTTTTT.

This chain connects TRBV4-2 to TRBJ1-2; 7 bases match TRBD1. Germline CDR1 reads LGHNA; CDR2 reads YNFKEQ. The CDR3 has 13 residues. J was trimmed by 4 bases and V by 2 bases; bases with no gene match: 1. The CDR3 reads CASSQQGGYGYTF. The DNA of the CDR3 is TGTGCCAGCAGCCAACAGGGGGGCTATGGCTACACCTTC.

This clone has just a few counts. The rearrangement links TRBV6-5 to TRBJ1-2; D possibly corresponds to TRBD1 (5 bases). Per germline, CDR1 MNHEY and CDR2 SVGAGI. The V and J ends lost 6 bases and 9 bases respectively, with 14 bases between them. The CDR3 runs 12 residues. CDR3 DNA: TGTGCCAGCAGACGGCCTCAGGGAAGCTACACCTTC. This translates into CASRRPQGSYTF.

The V call is TRBV19, the J call TRBJ1-2; D uncertain. Germline V gene data show CDR1 as LNHDA and CDR2 as SQIVND (reference sequence). The CDR3 runs 15 residues. Trimming took 7 bases from V and 0 from J, leaving 15 bases between them. DNA for the CDR3: TGTGCCAGTACTACAGTCGAGACCCCTAACTATGGCTACACCTTC. It codes for CASTTVETPNYGYTF. The variable domain in full, completed from reference TRBV19 and TRBJ1-2, reads DGGITQSPKYLFRKEGQNVTLSCEQNLNHDAMYWYRQDPGQGLRLIYYSQIVNDFQKGDIAEGYSVSREKKESFPLTVTSAQKNPTAFYLCASTTVETPNYGYTFGSGTRLTVV.

The V call is TRBV27, the J call TRBJ1-2; the D gene is possibly TRBD1 (6 bases). In germline, CDR1 is MNHEY, CDR2 SMNVEV (reference sequence). V was shortened by 2 bases and J by 0 bases, with 19 bases between the two germline ends. The CDR3 loop spans 18 amino acids. CDR3 loop: CASSLTGGASVANYGYTF. As DNA, the CDR3 is TGTGCCAGCAGTTTAACGGGGGGCGCATCCGTCGCTAACTATGGCTACACCTTC.

The CDR3 bases are TGCGCCAGCAGCCAAGATCCGCGCTCAATTTGGGCGGAAGCTTTCTTT. It translates to CASSQDPRSIWAEAFF. The chain has TRBV4-1 and TRBJ1-1; D call uncertain. Germline lookup yields CDR1 MGHRA and CDR2 YSYEKL. Trimming cost V 0 bases and J 8 bases, with 19 bases left between them. This CDR3 has 16 amino acids.

CDR3 residues: CASRQGRTDGYTF. CDR3 nucleotide sequence: TGTGCCAGCAGGCAGGGGCGCACGGATGGCTACACCTTC. The chain joins TRBV2 to TRBJ1-2, with D possibly being TRBD1 (6 bases). Germline V lookup: CDR1 SNHLY, CDR2 FYNNEI. The CDR3 contains 13 residues. V was trimmed by 6 bases and J by 6 bases, leaving 14 bases between them. Together with reference TRBV2 and TRBJ1-2, the CDR3 gives the full variable domain: EPEVTQTPSHQVTQMGQEVILRCVPISNHLYFYWYRQILGQKVEFLVSFYNNEISEKSEIFDDQFSVERPDGSNFTLKIRSTKLEDSAMYFCASRQGRTDGYTFGSGTRLTVV.

The genes are TRBV15 and TRBJ2-3; possibly TRBD1 for D (6 bases). The CDR3 consists of 16 residues. In germline, CDR1 is LNHNV, CDR2 YYDKDF (reference sequence). Trimming pared 4 bases from V and 6 bases from J, leaving 20 bases between. In DNA form, the CDR3 reads TGTGCCACCAGCAAACCGGGACATTCGAAAGTCGATACGCAGTATTTT. This sequence encodes CATSKPGHSKVDTQYF.

This clone was seen only once. The gene calls are TRBV2 and TRBJ2-1, with 12 bases lining up with TRBD2. The ends lost 3 bases at V and 6 bases at J; junction bases unmatched: 6. The CDR3 has 16 amino acids. Looked up from germline, CDR1 is SNHLY and CDR2 is FYNNEI. For the CDR3, the DNA is TGTGCCAGCAGTGATTCACTAGCGGGGGGTCTCAATGAGCAGTTCTTC. This codes for CASSDSLAGGLNEQFF.

This rearrangement joins TRBV19 to TRBJ2-1; D possibly corresponds to TRBD2 (6 bases). The CDR3 runs 16 residues. V was shortened by 3 bases and J by 0 bases, with 12 bases between the two germline ends. The germline gives CDR1 LNHDA, CDR2 SQIVND (reference sequence). CDR3: CASSIASVSSYNEQFF. The DNA for the CDR3 is TGTGCCAGTAGTATTGCTAGCGTAAGCTCCTACAATGAGCAGTTCTTC.

The CDR3 bases are TGTGCCAGCCTGGGACAGTCGAACACTGAAGCTTTCTTT. It specifies CASLGQSNTEAFF. J is TRBJ1-1 and V is TRBV19, with TRBD1 identical over 7 bases. The CDR3 loop spans 13 amino acids. Per the germline V gene, CDR1 is LNHDA and CDR2 is SQIVND (reference sequence). Germline trimming cut 9 bases from V and 1 base from J; bases unmatched to any gene: 5. The whole variable domain, remainder taken from reference TRBV19 and TRBJ1-1, is DGGITQSPKYLFRKEGQNVTLSCEQNLNHDAMYWYRQDPGQGLRLIYYSQIVNDFQKGDIAEGYSVSREKKESFPLTVTSAQKNPTAFYLCASLGQSNTEAFFGQGTRLTVV.

The V call is TRBV19, the J call TRBJ2-1; 7 bases fit TRBD2. The CDR3 totals 15 residues. Germline V lookup: CDR1 LNHDA, CDR2 SQIVND (reference sequence). The V and J ends lost 3 bases and 3 bases, in that order; junction bases with no gene match: 5. CDR3 bases: TGTGCCAGTAGTATCCATAGCGGGTACTACAATGAGCAGTTCTTC. Amino acids: CASSIHSGYYNEQFF.

This clone was seen a few times. The chain uses TRBV19 and TRBJ1-3; 12 nucleotides match TRBD1. J gave up 4 bases and V 5 bases, and 12 bases lay outside the gene matches. Looked up from germline, CDR1 is LNHDA and CDR2 is SQIVND (reference sequence). This CDR3 is 18 amino acids long. The CDR3 protein is CASSPQTGTGGLGNTIYF. DNA of the CDR3: TGTGCCAGTAGTCCTCAGACCGGGACAGGGGGCCTCGGAAACACCATATATTTT.

V usage is TRBV5-1 and J usage is TRBJ1-1; TRBD1 is a possible D gene (5 bases). The CDR3 runs to 17 residues. V was trimmed by 4 bases and J by 1 base, leaving 20 bases between them. Looked up from germline, CDR1 is SGHRS and CDR2 is YFSETQ. Here the CDR3 reads CASSPQLQSQENTEAFF. DNA of the CDR3: TGCGCCAGCAGCCCCCAACTCCAATCACAGGAGAACACTGAAGCTTTCTTT. Complete variable domain (other parts from reference TRBV5-1 and TRBJ1-1): KAGVTQTPRYLIKTRGQQVTLSCSPISGHRSVSWYQQTPGQGLQFLFEYFSETQRNKGNFPGRFSGRQFSNSRSEMNVSTLELGDSALYLCASSPQLQSQENTEAFFGQGTRLTVV.

The chain's CDR3 is CASSFGGDQPQHF. CDR3 coding DNA: TGTGCCAGCAGCTTTGGGGGGGATCAGCCCCAGCATTTT. The gene calls are TRBV11-2 and TRBJ1-5, with D possibly matching TRBD1 (5 bases). V was trimmed by 3 bases and J by 5 bases, leaving 8 bases between them. Germline CDR1 reads SGHAT; CDR2 reads FQNNGV. The CDR3 consists of 13 residues.

Of note for this clone: The same CDR3 also results from other DNA sequences found in this sample. The chain is built from TRBV5-1 and TRBJ2-1; 11 bases map to TRBD2. Trimming took 4 bases from V and 6 from J; bases not matched to a gene: 3. This CDR3 spans 14 amino acids. Germline values: CDR1 SGHRS, CDR2 YFSETQ. CDR3 sequence reads: CASSGGTSGNEQFF. As DNA, the CDR3 is TGCGCCAGCAGCGGTGGGACTAGCGGCAATGAGCAGTTCTTC.

The chain's CDR3 is CASRYDRDSYSPLHF. The CDR3 coding sequence is TGTGCCAGCAGATACGACCGGGACAGTTATTCACCCCTCCACTTT. This chain joins TRBV6-5 and TRBJ1-6; 7 bases are a match to TRBD1. Germline V gene data show CDR1 as MNHEY and CDR2 as SVGAGI. Unmatched junction bases numbered 10, after V lost 6 bases and J lost 8 bases. The CDR3 contains 15 residues.